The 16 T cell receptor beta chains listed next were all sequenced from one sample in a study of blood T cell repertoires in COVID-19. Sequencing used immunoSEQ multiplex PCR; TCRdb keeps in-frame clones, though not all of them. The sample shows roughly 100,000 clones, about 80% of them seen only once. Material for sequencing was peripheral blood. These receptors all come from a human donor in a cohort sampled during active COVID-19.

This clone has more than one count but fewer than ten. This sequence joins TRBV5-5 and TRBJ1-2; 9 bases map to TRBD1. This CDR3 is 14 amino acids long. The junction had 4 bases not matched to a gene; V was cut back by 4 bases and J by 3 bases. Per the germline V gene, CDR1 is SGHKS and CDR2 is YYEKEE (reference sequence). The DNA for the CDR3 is TGTGCCAGCAGCGTGACAGGGGGATACTATGGCTACACCTTC. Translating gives CASSVTGGYYGYTF. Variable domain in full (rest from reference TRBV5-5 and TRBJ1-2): DAGVTQSPTHLIKTRGQQVTLRCSPISGHKSVSWYQQVLGQGPQFIFQYYEKEERGRGNFPDRFSARQFPNYSSELNVNALLLGDSALYLCASSVTGGYYGYTFGSGTRLTVV.

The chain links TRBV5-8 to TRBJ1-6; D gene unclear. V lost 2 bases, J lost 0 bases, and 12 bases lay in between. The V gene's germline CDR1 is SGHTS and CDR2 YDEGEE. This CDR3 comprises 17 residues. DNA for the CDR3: TGTGCCAGCAGCTTCGATGCATTGAGCTCCTATAATTCACCCCTCCACTTT. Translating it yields CASSFDALSSYNSPLHF.

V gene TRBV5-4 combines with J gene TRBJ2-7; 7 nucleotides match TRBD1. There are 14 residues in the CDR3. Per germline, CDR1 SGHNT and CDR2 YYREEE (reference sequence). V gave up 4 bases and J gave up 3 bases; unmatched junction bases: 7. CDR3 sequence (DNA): TGTGCCAGCAGCCAGGGGGACACCTACTACGAGCAGTACTTC. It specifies CASSQGDTYYEQYF.

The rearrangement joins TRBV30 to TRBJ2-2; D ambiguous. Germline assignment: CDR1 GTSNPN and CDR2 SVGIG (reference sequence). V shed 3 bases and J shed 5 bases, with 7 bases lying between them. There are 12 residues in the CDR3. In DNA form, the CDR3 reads TGTGCCTGGAGCTATGGTACCGGGGAGCTGTTTTTT. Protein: CAWSYGTGELFF.

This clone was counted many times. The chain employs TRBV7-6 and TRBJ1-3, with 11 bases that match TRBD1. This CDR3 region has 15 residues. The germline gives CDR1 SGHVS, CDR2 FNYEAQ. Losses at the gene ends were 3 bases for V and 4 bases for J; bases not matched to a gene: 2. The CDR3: CASSLDRGPGNTIYF. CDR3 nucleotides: TGTGCCAGCAGCTTGGACAGGGGGCCCGGAAACACCATATATTTT.

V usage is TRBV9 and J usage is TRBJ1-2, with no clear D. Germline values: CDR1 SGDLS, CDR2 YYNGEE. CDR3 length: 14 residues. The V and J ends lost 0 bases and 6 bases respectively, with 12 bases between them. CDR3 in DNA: TGTGCCAGCAGCGTAGATGAGGCAGACCATGGCTACACCTTC. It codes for CASSVDEADHGYTF.

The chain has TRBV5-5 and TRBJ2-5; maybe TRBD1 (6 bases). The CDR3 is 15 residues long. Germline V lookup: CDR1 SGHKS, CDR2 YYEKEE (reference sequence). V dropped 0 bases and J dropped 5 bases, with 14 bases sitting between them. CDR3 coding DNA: TGTGCCAGCAGCTTGGTCTGGGGGCGTCGGGAGACCCAGTACTTC. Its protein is CASSLVWGRRETQYF.

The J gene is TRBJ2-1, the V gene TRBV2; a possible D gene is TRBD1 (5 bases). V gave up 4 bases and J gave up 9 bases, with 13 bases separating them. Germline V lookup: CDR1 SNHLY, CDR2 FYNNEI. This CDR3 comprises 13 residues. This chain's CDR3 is CASSATGPGEQFF. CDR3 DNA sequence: TGTGCCAGCAGTGCCACAGGTCCAGGTGAGCAGTTCTTC.

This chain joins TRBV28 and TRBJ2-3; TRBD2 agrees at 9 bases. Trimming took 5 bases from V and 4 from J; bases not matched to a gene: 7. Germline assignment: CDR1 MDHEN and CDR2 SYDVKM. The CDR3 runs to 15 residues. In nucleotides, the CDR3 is TGTGCCAGCAGTCCAGCTTCTAGCGGGGCAGATACGCAGTATTTT. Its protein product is CASSPASSGADTQYF. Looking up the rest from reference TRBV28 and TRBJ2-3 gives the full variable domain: DVKVTQSSRYLVKRTGEKVFLECVQDMDHENMFWYRQDPGLGLRLIYFSYDVKMKEKGDIPEGYSVSREKKERFSLILESASTNQTSMYLCASSPASSGADTQYFGPGTRLTVL.

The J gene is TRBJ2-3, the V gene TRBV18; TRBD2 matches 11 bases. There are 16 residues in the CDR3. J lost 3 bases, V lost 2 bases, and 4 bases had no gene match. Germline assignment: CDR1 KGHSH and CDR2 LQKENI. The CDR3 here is CASSPTSGGGTDTQYF. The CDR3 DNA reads TGTGCCAGCTCACCAACTAGCGGGGGTGGTACAGATACGCAGTATTTT.

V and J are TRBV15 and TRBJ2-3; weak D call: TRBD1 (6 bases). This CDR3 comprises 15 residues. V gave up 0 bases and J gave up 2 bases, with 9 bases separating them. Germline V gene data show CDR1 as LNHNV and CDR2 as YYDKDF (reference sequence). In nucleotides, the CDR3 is TGTGCCACCAGCAGAGATCAGGGGTTCACAGATACGCAGTATTTT. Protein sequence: CATSRDQGFTDTQYF.

The CDR3 nucleotides read TGCAGCGTCCATAGGGGGTATGGCTACACCTTC. Residues: CSVHRGYGYTF. The V and J genes are TRBV29-1 and TRBJ1-2, with a weak D call TRBD1 (6 bases). Trimming took off 6 bases at V and 5 bases at J, with 10 bases between the two ends. This CDR3 comprises 11 residues. Germline V gene data show CDR1 as SQVTM and CDR2 as ANQGSEA.

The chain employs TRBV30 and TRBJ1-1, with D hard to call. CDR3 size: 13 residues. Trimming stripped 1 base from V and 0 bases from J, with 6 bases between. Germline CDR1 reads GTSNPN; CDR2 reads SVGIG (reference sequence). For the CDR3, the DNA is TGTGCCTGGAGTGACGGGTTGAACACTGAAGCTTTCTTT. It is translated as CAWSDGLNTEAFF.

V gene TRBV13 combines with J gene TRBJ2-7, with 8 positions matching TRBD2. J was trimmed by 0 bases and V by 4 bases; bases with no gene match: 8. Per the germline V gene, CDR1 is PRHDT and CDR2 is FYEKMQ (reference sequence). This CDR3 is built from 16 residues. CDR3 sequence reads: CASSSRGGAGSYEQYF. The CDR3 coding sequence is TGTGCCAGCAGCTCCCGGGGGGGGGCCGGCTCCTACGAGCAGTACTTC.

The CDR3 DNA is TGCGCCAGCAGCCAAGATAGGAGCAGGGGCAGGGAGAAACTGTTTTTT. This encodes CASSQDRSRGREKLFF. The rearrangement links TRBV4-1 to TRBJ1-4; tentative D call: TRBD1 (6 bases). Germline CDR1 MGHRA, CDR2 YSYEKL. V was cut by 0 bases and J by 11 bases, with 19 bases left in between. CDR3 length: 16 amino acids.

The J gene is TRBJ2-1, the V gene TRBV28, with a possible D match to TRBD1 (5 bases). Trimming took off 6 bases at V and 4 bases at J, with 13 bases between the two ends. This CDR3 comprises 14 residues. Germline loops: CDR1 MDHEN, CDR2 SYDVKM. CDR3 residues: CASRSGFGYNEQFF. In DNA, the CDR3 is TGTGCCAGCAGATCAGGGTTCGGGTACAATGAGCAGTTCTTC.